This T cell receptor (beta chain) is from a study of CD8 T cells in Susac syndrome. Findings of the study overall: Acknowledgment was made by the study that its TCR sequencing and HLA analysis involved a relatively small number of individuals.

The CDR3 has 13 residues. The V and J ends lost 5 bases and 4 bases, in that order; junction bases with no gene match: 4. Germline CDR1 and CDR2: MGHRA and YSYEKL. About 0.45 to 1 ug RNA was reverse transcribed with random hexamers. The amplification used immunoSEQ multiplex PCR on TCR beta CDR3; it spanned 54 Vbeta and 13 Jbeta. TCRdb reprocessed the immunoSEQ multiplex PCR reads with MiXCR, giving one entry per CDR3 protein. Counted here are tens of thousands of distinct CDR3 sequences, approximately 94% occurring once; the ten biggest clones make up around 0.25%. Concerning this clonotype: Its specificity is unknown.

Source material: CD8+ T cells from PBMCs. The chain carries TRBV4-1 and TRBJ1-1, with 7 bases lining up with TRBD1. The TCR sequence derives from a human donor in good health. The CDR3 reads CASSKTGTTEAFF. CDR3 nucleotides: TGCGCCAGCAGCAAGACAGGGACCACTGAAGCTTTCTTT.